These 2 T cell receptor beta chains were all obtained from the same sample, sequenced in a study of CXCR3-negative and CXCR3-positive naive CD8 T cells. Study findings and constraints: CXCR3-positive naive cells carried more hydrophobic TRB CDR3s than CXCR3-negative naive cells did.

Their specific antigens are unknown. With UMI labels, 5' RACE was used to prepare the TRB cDNA libraries. From its re-call of the 5' RACE reads, TCRdb lists each CDR3 protein once, without DNA. Recorded for this sample: tens of thousands of distinct CDR3 sequences. The specimen was naive CXCR3+ CD8+ T cells from blood. Subset reported: CD45RO-CCR7+CD27+CD95- naive CD8+ T cells expressing CXCR3 (TNR3+). These receptors were collected from a human donor in good health. Some clones in this sample may be carry-over from other donors' samples.

The J gene is TRBJ2-3, the V gene TRBV28; TCRdb indicates TRBD1, and absent DNA this call remains unverified. This CDR3 has 14 amino acids. Germline CDR1 reads MDHEN; CDR2 reads SYDVKM. Here the CDR3 reads CASSFVAGTDTQYF.

The V gene is TRBV7-9, the J gene TRBJ1-4; TCRdb outputs TRBD1, but without DNA this stays unchecked. Germline V gene data show CDR1 as SEHNR and CDR2 as FQNEAQ (reference sequence). The CDR3 sequence is 15 residues long. The CDR3 sequence is CASSPQDPTNEKLFF.